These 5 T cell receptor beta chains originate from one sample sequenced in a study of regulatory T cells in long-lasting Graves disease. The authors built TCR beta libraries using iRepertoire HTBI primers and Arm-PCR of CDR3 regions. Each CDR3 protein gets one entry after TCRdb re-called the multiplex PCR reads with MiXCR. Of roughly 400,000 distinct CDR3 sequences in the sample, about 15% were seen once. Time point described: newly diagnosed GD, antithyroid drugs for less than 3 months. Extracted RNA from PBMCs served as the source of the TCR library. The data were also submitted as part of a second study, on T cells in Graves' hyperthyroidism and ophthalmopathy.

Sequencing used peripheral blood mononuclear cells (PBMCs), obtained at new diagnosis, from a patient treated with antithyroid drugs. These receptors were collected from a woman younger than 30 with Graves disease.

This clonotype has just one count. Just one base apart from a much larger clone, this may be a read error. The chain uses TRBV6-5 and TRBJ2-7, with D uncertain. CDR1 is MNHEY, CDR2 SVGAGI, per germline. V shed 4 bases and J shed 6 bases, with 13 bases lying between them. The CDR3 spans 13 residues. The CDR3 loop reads CASSCCRVCEQYF. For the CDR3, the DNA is TGTGCCAGCAGTTGCTGTCGTGTCTGCGAGCAGTACTTC.

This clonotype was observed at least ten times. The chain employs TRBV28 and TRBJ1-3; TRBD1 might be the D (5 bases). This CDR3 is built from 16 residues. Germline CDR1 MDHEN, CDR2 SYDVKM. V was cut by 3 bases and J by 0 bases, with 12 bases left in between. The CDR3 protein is CASSLLTGLSGNTIYF. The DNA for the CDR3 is TGTGCCAGCAGTTTGCTCACAGGCCTCTCTGGAAACACCATATATTTT.

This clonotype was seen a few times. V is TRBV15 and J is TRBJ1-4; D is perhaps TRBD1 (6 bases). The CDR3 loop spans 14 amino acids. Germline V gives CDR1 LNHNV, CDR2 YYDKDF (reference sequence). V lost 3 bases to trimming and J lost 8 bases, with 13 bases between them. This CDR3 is CATSRGTRKEKLFF. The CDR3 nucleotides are TGTGCCACCAGCAGGGGGACAAGAAAGGAAAAACTGTTTTTT. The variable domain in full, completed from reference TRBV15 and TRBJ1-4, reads DAMVIQNPRYQVTQFGKPVTLSCSQTLNHNVMYWYQQKSSQAPKLLFHYYDKDFNNEADTPDNFQSRRPNTSFCFLDIRSPGLGDTAMYLCATSRGTRKEKLFFGSGTQLSVL.

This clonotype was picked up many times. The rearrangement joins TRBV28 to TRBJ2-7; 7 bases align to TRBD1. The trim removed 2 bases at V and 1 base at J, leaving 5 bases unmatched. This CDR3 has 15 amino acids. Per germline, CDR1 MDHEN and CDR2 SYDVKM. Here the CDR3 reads CASSLILQGSYEQYF. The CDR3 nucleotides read TGTGCCAGCAGTTTAATTTTACAGGGGTCCTACGAGCAGTACTTC.

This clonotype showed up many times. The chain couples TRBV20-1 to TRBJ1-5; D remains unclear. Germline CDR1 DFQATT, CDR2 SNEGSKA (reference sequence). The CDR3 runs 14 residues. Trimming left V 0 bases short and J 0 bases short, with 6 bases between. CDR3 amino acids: CSARDRGSNQPQHF. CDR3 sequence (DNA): TGCAGTGCTAGAGATCGCGGTAGCAATCAGCCCCAGCATTTT.